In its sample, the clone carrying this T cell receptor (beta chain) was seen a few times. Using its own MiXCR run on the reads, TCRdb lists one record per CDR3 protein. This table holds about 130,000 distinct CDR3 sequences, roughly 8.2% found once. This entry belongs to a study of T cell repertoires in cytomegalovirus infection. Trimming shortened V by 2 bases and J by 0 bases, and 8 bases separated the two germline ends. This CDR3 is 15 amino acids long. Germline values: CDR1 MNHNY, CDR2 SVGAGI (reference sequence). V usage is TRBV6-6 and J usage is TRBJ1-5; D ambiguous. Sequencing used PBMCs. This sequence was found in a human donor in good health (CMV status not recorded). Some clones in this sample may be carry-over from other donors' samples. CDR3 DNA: TGTGCCAGCAGTTACAAGGCGGATAGCAATCAGCCCCAGCATTTT. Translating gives CASSYKADSNQPQHF.